The T cell receptor beta chain described here comes from a study of cytomegalovirus exposure and HLA in healthy donors. Study-wide results and limits: Reportedly, fewer N-insertions than the approximately 690-donor mean appeared in an Asian-associated ancestry cluster in a later analysis. Listed as cytomegalovirus-associated were 164 TCR beta chains.

Trimming stripped 6 bases from V and 7 bases from J, with 5 bases between. This CDR3 is 10 amino acids long. CDR1 is MNHNY, CDR2 SVGAGI, per germline (reference sequence). As to this clone: Its specificity is not known.

Primers included in the PCR were 60 Vbeta and 13 Jbeta primers. TCRdb's copy holds only in-frame clones and misses some; the assay was immunoSEQ multiplex PCR. Altogether 100,000 to 150,000 clones are present, roughly 80% being singletons, with the ten largest covering around 4%. The specimen sequenced was PBMCs. The receptor comes from a man aged 18 to 30 in good health and CMV-seropositive. The chain recombines TRBV6-6 with TRBJ2-3, with D hard to call. CDR3 amino acids: CASRQNTQYF. DNA of the CDR3: TGTGCCAGCAGACAGAATACGCAGTATTTT.